The present T cell receptor (beta chain) was sequenced within a study of blood T cell repertoires in COVID-19. As for the study in general: Sites in the United States, Italy and Spain provided acute and convalescent COVID-19 samples. Nucleic acid was either cDNA or gDNA, and it came from T cells, B-cell-depleted T cells, or PBMCs.

Authors' data handling: Estimation of nucleated cell counts was performed using reference gene primer amplification. TCRdb's table, derived via immunoSEQ multiplex PCR, lists solely in-frame clones and lacks some. The V and J calls and clone size were taken over from that table, and D and trimming were inferred from the DNA. This table holds nearly 250,000 clones, roughly four fifths found once. This clone appeared a single time. The CDR3 sequence is 17 residues long. J lost 0 bases, V lost 3 bases, and 9 bases had no gene match. In germline, CDR1 is SGDLS, CDR2 YYNGEE. The source material was peripheral blood. The chain employs TRBV9 and TRBJ1-3, with 7 bases aligning to TRBD1. This sequence was found in a woman of 80 years or more with acute or convalescent COVID-19. For the CDR3, the DNA is TGTGCCAGCAGCGGAGCGAGGGACAGAGGCTCTGGAAACACCATATATTTT. This gives the protein CASSGARDRGSGNTIYF.